These 13 T cell receptor beta chains came from one sample sequenced in a study of T cells in Graves' hyperthyroidism and ophthalmopathy (dated by TCRdb to about 2019). Preparation of the library involved multiplex PCR. Sequencing instrument: Illumina HiSeq 2000. The TCR beta CDR3 regions were amplified from the RNA transcripts. The TCR CDR3 was subjected to a first round of RT-PCR using the HTBI primer set and the Qiagen OneStep RT-PCR kit. TCRdb's own reprocessing of the public reads used fastp at Q25 and MiXCR and kept productive beta chains. Each CDR3 protein gets just one entry, which takes the most common genes and DNA from the rows behind it. Across this sample there are approximately 570,000 distinct CDR3 sequences, with 15% to 20% seen only once. The ten top clones hold approximately 50% of the sample. The sample comprised blood. Receptor source: a man aged 35 to 55 with Graves' ophthalmopathy.

The V call is TRBV3-1, the J call TRBJ1-1; possible D gene TRBD1, 5 bases. This CDR3 spans 17 amino acids. Germline lookup yields CDR1 LGHDT and CDR2 YNNKEL (reference sequence). Trimming removed 2 bases at V and 8 bases at J, with 24 bases between. Written as DNA, the CDR3 is TGTGCCAGCAGCCAAATGTGGCTTTCGGGGGGGATCGGCGAAGCTTTCTTT. This codes for CASSQMWLSGGIGEAFF.

This clonotype showed up just a few times. The chain uses TRBV20-1 and TRBJ2-7, with unresolved D. There are 14 residues in the CDR3. Germline V CDR1 and CDR2: DFQATT, SNEGSKA (reference sequence). The V and J ends lost 5 bases and 7 bases respectively, with 21 bases between them. CDR3 loop: CSASVSTKSWEQYF. Written as DNA, the CDR3 is TGCAGTGCTTCCGTCTCGACCAAATCGTGGGAGCAGTACTTC.

This clonotype appeared many times. The V call is TRBV28, the J call TRBJ2-7; TRBD2 aligns across 8 bases. V lost 7 bases to trimming and J lost 5 bases; unmatched junction nucleotides: 10. This CDR3 spans 14 amino acids. Germline V gene lookup returns CDR1 MDHEN and CDR2 SYDVKM. CDR3 DNA sequence: TGTGCCAGCACTCCCGGGACTAGGGTCCACGAGCAGTACTTC. Its translation: CASTPGTRVHEQYF.

The J gene is TRBJ2-3, the V gene TRBV7-9; no definite D call. Germline CDR1 reads SEHNR; CDR2 reads FQNEAQ (reference sequence). The CDR3 is made up of 16 amino acids. Trimming shortened V by 6 bases and J by 0 bases, and 16 bases separated the two germline ends. The CDR3 spells CASSKWNSHSTDTQYF. CDR3 DNA sequence: TGTGCCAGCAGTAAGTGGAATAGCCATAGCACAGATACGCAGTATTTT. The whole variable domain, remainder taken from reference TRBV7-9 and TRBJ2-3, is DTGVSQNPRHKITKRGQNVTFRCDPISEHNRLYWYRQTLGQGPEFLTYFQNEAQLEKSRLLSDRFSAERPKGSFSTLEIQRTEQGDSAMYLCASSKWNSHSTDTQYFGPGTRLTVL.

The gene calls are TRBV10-3 and TRBJ2-7; 8 bases agree with TRBD1. Germline values: CDR1 ENHRY, CDR2 SYGVKD. V was clipped by 4 bases and J by 7 bases; unmatched bases: 9. This CDR3 spans 14 amino acids. The CDR3, as DNA: TGTGCCATCAGTGCCCGACAGGGGCTCGCGGAGCAGTACTTC. Translated, it gives CAISARQGLAEQYF.

This clonotype was seen a handful of times. The V gene is TRBV13, the J gene TRBJ2-5; 12 bases agree with TRBD1. Trimming cost V 7 bases and J 3 bases; bases outside gene matches: 9. Germline V CDR1 and CDR2: PRHDT, FYEKMQ (reference sequence). The CDR3 length is 16 residues. Here the CDR3 DNA reads TGTGCCAGCAACACCGGGGACAGGGGGCAGGAAGAGACCCAGTACTTC. This sequence encodes CASNTGDRGQEETQYF.

Ten or more counts support this clonotype. The gene calls are TRBV18 and TRBJ2-7, with D unclear. With 4 bases removed from V and 5 bases from J, the gap between germline ends came to 15 bases. The CDR3 runs to 14 residues. CDR1 is KGHSH and CDR2 is LQKENI in the germline V gene. CDR3 protein: CASSLTKEENEQYF. CDR3 sequence (DNA): TGTGCCAGCTCACTGACAAAGGAAGAAAACGAGCAGTACTTC. Full variable domain (missing parts from reference TRBV18 and TRBJ2-7): NAGVMQNPRHLVRRRGQEARLRCSPMKGHSHVYWYRQLPEEGLKFMVYLQKENIIDESGMPKERFSAEFPKEGPSILRIQQVVRGDSAAYFCASSLTKEENEQYFGPGTRLTVT.

The chain recombines TRBV11-2 with TRBJ1-1; 7 bases are shared with TRBD1. Trimming took 6 bases from V and 5 from J; bases not matched to a gene: 9. From germline, CDR1 is SGHAT and CDR2 FQNNGV. The CDR3 length is 14 residues. CDR3 sequence (DNA): TGTGCCAGCAGTCCCCAGGGACAGTCTACTGAAGCTTTCTTT. It translates to CASSPQGQSTEAFF.

The sample holds a few counts of this clonotype. This chain uses TRBV7-9 with TRBJ1-1; 8 nucleotides agree with TRBD1. V lost 3 bases, J lost 7 bases, and 7 bases stayed unmatched. Germline loops: CDR1 SEHNR, CDR2 FQNEAQ (reference sequence). The CDR3 spans 14 residues. Here the CDR3 DNA reads TGTGCCAGCAGCTTTGGACAGGGAGGTAATGAAGCTTTCTTT. Translating gives CASSFGQGGNEAFF.

The V call is TRBV5-1, the J call TRBJ2-2; D unresolved. This CDR3 region has 14 residues. The V gene lost 2 bases and the J gene lost 4 bases, with 9 bases spanning the gap. Germline CDR1 and CDR2: SGHRS and YFSETQ. In DNA, the CDR3 is TGCGCCAGCAGCTTTACGGCGTCCACCGGGGAGCTGTTTTTT. Its protein product is CASSFTASTGELFF.

The chain joins TRBV5-4 to TRBJ2-2; a possible D gene is TRBD1 (6 bases). The V gene lost 4 bases and the J gene lost 1 base, with 11 bases spanning the gap. Germline-derived CDR1 and CDR2 are SGHNT and YYREEE (reference sequence). The CDR3 loop spans 15 amino acids. CDR3 in amino acids: CASSRRTENTGELFF. CDR3 nucleotides: TGTGCCAGCAGCCGCCGGACAGAGAACACCGGGGAGCTGTTTTTT.

The chain joins TRBV6-1 to TRBJ1-4; tentative D call: TRBD1 (5 bases). Germline V gene sequence: CDR1 MNHNS, CDR2 SASEGT. Trimming removed 5 bases at V and 0 bases at J, with 10 bases between. This CDR3 has 15 residues. Written as DNA, the CDR3 is TGTGCCAGCAGTCCGAGACAGTCAACTAATGAAAAACTGTTTTTT. Protein: CASSPRQSTNEKLFF.

Many counts were recorded for this clonotype. In DNA, the CDR3 is TGTGCCAGCAGTCCTTCCCCGGGAGGGCCACGGGAGGATGAGCAGTTCTTC. Translation: CASSPSPGGPREDEQFF. This chain uses TRBV28 with TRBJ2-1; 8 positions agree with TRBD2. Unmatched junction bases numbered 17, after V lost 5 bases and J lost 8 bases. The CDR3 totals 17 residues. From germline, CDR1 is MDHEN and CDR2 SYDVKM. Based on the CDR3 plus reference TRBV28 and TRBJ2-1, the full variable domain is DVKVTQSSRYLVKRTGEKVFLECVQDMDHENMFWYRQDPGLGLRLIYFSYDVKMKEKGDIPEGYSVSREKKERFSLILESASTNQTSMYLCASSPSPGGPREDEQFFGPGTRLTVL.